The entry below gives a single T cell receptor beta chain sequence along with its context. Antigen specificity is unknown. In the PCR, 60 Vbeta and 13 Jbeta primers were used. Repertoires were generated with immunoSEQ multiplex PCR, while TCRdb's copy carries only in-frame clones and drops some. This sample's table reports 150,000 to 250,000 clones. This sample was taken from a study of cytomegalovirus exposure and HLA in healthy donors. Across the study: A preliminary data release comprised around 90 million unique TCRs obtained from HLA-typed donors.

Findings and caveats of the study: The authors later found HLA-associated TCR beta chains more clonally expanded than equally common others. High specificity and sensitivity for cytomegalovirus status were reported for the classifier. A highly shared variant cluster was judged a likely technical artifact.

The V gene's germline CDR1 is KGHSH and CDR2 LQKENI. This CDR3 comprises 17 residues. The junction had 3 bases not matched to a gene; V was cut back by 2 bases and J by 3 bases. The receptor was derived from a boy aged 10-17 years in good health and CMV-seronegative. Sequenced sample: PBMCs. V and J are TRBV18 and TRBJ2-3; 15 bases match TRBD2. The CDR3 bases are TGTGCCAGCTCACCATCGGGACTAGCGGGGGGAACAGATACGCAGTATTTT. It encodes CASSPSGLAGGTDTQYF.